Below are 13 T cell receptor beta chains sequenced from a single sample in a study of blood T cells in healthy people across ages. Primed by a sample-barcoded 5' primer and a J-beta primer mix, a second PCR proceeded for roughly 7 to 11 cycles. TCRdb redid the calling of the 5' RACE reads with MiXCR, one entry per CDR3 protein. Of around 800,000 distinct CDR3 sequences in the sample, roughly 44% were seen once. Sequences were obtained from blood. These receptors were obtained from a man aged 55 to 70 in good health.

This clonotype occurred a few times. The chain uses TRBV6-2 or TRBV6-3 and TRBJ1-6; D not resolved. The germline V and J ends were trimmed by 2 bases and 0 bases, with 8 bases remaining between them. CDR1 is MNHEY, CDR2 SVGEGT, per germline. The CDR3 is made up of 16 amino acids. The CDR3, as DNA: TGTGCCAGCAGTTACGCAACGAGCTCCTATAATTCACCCCTCCACTTT. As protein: CASSYATSSYNSPLHF.

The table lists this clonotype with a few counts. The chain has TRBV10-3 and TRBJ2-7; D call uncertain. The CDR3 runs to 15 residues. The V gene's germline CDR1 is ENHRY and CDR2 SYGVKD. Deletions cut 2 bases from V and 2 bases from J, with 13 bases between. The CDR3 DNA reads TGTGCCATCAGTGAGGGCTCAGCGTGGCCCTACGAGCAGTACTTC. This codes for CAISEGSAWPYEQYF.

This CDR3 is CASSPTTGSQYF. The CDR3 bases are TGTGCCAGCAGCCCGACTACAGGGTCGCAGTACTTC. The rearrangement joins TRBV14 to TRBJ2-5, with D possibly being TRBD1 (6 bases). The germline CDR1 and CDR2 sequences are SGHDN and FVKESK. The ends were cut back, 4 bases at V and 11 bases at J, with 14 bases in the middle. The CDR3 runs 12 residues.

Written as DNA, the CDR3 is TGTGCCAGCGACTCGGGACAGGTGAACTACGAGCAGTACTTC. It is translated as CASDSGQVNYEQYF. The J gene is TRBJ2-7, the V gene TRBV6-2 or TRBV6-3; 8 bases are a match to TRBD1. V lost 8 bases, J lost 3 bases, and 9 bases stayed unmatched. Germline CDR1 reads MNHEY; CDR2 reads SVGEGT. The CDR3 is 14 residues long.

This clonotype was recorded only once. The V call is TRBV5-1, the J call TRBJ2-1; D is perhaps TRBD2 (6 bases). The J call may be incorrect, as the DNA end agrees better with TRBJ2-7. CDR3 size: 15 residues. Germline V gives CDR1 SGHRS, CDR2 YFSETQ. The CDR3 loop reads CASSDGTATYNEQYF. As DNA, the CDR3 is TGCGCCAGCAGCGACGGGACTGCTACCTACAATGAGCAGTACTTC.

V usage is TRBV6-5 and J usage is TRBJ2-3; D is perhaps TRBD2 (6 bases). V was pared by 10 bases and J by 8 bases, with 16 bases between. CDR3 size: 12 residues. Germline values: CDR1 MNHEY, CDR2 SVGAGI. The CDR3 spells CAIRRGQGTQYF. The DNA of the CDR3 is TGTGCCATTCGGCGGGGTCAAGGTACGCAGTATTTT.

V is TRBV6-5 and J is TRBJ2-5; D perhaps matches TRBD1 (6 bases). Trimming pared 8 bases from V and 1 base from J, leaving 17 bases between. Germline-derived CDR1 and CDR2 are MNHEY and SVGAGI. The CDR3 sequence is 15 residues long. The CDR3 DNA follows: TGTGCCAGCCAGGGAACAGGGACCTTCCAAGAGACCCAGTACTTC. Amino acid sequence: CASQGTGTFQETQYF.

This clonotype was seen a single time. The CDR3 coding sequence is TGTGCCAGCAGTTATACGGCAGCTAACTATGGCTACACCTTC. It specifies CASSYTAANYGYTF. The chain joins TRBV6-5 to TRBJ1-2, with no clear D. Trimming cost V 3 bases and J 0 bases, with 8 bases left between them. The CDR3 totals 14 residues. Germline V gene lookup returns CDR1 MNHEY and CDR2 SVGAGI.

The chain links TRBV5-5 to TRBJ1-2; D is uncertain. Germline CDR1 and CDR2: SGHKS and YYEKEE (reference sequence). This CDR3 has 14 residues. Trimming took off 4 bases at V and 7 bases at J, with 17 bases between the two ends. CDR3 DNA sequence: TGTGCCAGCAGCAGGGCCAACACGGGGAGTGGCTACACCTTC. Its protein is CASSRANTGSGYTF.

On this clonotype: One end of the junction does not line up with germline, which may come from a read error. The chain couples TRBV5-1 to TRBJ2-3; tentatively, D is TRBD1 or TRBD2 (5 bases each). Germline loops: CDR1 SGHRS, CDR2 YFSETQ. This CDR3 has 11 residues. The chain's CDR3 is CASGLRGEQYF. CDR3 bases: TGCGCCAGCGGCTTACGGGGCGAGCAGTATTTT. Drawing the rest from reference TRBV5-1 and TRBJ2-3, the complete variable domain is KAGVTQTPRYLIKTRGQQVTLSCSPISGHRSVSWYQQTPGQGLQFLFEYFSETQRNKGNFPGRFSGRQFSNSRSEMNVSTLELGDSALYLCASGLRGEQYFGPGTRLTVL.

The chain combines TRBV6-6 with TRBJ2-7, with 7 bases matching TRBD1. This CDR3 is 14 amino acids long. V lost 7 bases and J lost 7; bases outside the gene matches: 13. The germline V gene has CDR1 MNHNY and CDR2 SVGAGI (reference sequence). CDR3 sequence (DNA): TGTGCCAGCAAACAGGGGTCTTTCCCCAATGAGCAGTACTTC. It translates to CASKQGSFPNEQYF.

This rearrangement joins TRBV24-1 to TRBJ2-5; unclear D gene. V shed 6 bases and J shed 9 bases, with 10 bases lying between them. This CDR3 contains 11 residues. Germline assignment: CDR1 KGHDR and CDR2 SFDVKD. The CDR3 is CATSRGGAQYF. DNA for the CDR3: TGTGCCACCAGTCGCGGTGGGGCCCAGTACTTC.

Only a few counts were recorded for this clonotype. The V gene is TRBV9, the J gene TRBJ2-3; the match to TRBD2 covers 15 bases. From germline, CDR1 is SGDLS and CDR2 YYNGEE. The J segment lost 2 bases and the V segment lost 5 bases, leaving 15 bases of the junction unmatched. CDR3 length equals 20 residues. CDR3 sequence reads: CASSSRAGLAGGRVTDTQYF. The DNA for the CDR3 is TGTGCCAGCAGTTCTCGGGCTGGACTAGCGGGGGGGCGGGTCACAGATACGCAGTATTTT.